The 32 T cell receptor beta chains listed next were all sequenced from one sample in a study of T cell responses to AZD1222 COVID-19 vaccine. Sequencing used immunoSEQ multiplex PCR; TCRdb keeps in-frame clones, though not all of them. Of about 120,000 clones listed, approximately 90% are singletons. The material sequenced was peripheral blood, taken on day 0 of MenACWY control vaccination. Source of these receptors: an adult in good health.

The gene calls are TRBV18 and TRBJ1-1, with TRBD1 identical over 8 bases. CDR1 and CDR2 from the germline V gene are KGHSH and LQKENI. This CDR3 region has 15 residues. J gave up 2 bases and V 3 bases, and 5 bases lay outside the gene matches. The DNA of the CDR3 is TGTGCCAGCTCACCGTCGACAGGGGTTAACACTGAAGCTTTCTTT. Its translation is CASSPSTGVNTEAFF. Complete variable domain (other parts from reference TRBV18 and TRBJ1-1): NAGVMQNPRHLVRRRGQEARLRCSPMKGHSHVYWYRQLPEEGLKFMVYLQKENIIDESGMPKERFSAEFPKEGPSILRIQQVVRGDSAAYFCASSPSTGVNTEAFFGQGTRLTVV.

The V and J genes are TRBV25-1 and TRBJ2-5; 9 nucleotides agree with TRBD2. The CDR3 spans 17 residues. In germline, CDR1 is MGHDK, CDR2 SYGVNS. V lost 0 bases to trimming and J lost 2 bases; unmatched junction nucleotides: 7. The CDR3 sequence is CASSEYGSGRSQETQYF. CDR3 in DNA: TGTGCCAGCAGTGAATATGGAAGCGGGAGGAGTCAAGAGACCCAGTACTTC.

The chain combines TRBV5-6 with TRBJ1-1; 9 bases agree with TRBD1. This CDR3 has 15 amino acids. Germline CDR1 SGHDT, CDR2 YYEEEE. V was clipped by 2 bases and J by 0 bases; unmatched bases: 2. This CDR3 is CASSFGQGMNTEAFF. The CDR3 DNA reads TGTGCCAGCAGCTTCGGACAGGGGATGAACACTGAAGCTTTCTTT.

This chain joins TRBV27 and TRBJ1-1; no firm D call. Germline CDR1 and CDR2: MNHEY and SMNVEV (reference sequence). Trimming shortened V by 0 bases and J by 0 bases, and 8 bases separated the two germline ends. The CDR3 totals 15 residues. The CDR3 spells CASSLSASLNTEAFF. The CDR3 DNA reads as TGTGCCAGCAGTTTATCTGCCAGTTTGAACACTGAAGCTTTCTTT.

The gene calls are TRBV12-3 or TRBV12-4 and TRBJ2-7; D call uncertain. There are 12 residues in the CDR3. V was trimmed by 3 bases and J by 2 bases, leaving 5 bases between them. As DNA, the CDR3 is TGTGCCAGCAGTTTTTTTCCCTACGAGCAGTACTTC. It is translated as CASSFFPYEQYF.

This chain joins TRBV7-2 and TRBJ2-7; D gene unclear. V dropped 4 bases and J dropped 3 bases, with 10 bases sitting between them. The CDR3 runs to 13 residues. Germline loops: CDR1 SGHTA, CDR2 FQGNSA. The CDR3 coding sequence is TGTGCCAGCAGCTCCTCAACGGACTACGAGCAGTACTTC. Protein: CASSSSTDYEQYF.

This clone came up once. The CDR3: CASSIQPGQSSGNTIYF. CDR3 coding DNA: TGCGCCAGCAGCATACAGCCGGGACAGAGCTCTGGAAACACCATATATTTT. The rearrangement links TRBV5-1 to TRBJ1-3; 7 bases are a match to TRBD1. Trimming at V came to 4 bases and at J to 0 bases, leaving 10 bases not matched to a gene. This CDR3 is 17 amino acids long. CDR1 SGHRS and CDR2 YFSETQ come from the germline V gene.

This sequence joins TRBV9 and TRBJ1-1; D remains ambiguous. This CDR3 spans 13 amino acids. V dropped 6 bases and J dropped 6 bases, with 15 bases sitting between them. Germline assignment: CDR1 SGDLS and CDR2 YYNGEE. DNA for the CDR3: TGTGCCAGCAACTTGGGAGGCGGTTCTGAAGCTTTCTTT. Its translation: CASNLGGGSEAFF. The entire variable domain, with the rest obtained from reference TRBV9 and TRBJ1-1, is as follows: DSGVTQTPKHLITATGQRVTLRCSPRSGDLSVYWYQQSLDQGLQFLIQYYNGEERAKGNILERFSAQQFPDLHSELNLSSLELGDSALYFCASNLGGGSEAFFGQGTRLTVV.

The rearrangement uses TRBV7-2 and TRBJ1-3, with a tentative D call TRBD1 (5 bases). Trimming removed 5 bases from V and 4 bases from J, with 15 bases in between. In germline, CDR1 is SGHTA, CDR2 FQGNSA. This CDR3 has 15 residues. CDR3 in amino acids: CASSARQFGGNTIYF. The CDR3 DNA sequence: TGTGCCAGCAGCGCCCGACAGTTTGGGGGAAACACCATATATTTT.

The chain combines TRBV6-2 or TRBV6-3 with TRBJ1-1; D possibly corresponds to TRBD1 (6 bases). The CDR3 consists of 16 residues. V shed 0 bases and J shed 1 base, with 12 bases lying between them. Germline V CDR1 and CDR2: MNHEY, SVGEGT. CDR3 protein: CASSYSFAGENTEAFF. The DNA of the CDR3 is TGTGCCAGCAGTTACTCCTTTGCAGGGGAGAACACTGAAGCTTTCTTT.

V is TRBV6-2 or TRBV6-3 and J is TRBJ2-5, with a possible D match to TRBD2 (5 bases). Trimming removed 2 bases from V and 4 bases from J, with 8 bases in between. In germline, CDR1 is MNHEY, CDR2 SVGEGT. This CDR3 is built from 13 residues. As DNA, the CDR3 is TGTGCCAGCAGTTACGTGGGGAGAGAGACCCAGTACTTC. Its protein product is CASSYVGRETQYF.

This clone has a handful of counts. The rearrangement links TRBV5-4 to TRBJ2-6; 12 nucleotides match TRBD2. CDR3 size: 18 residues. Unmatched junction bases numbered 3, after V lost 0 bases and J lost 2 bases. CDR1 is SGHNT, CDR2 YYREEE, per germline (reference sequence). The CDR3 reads CASSLGLAGEAGANVLTF. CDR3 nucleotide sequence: TGTGCCAGCAGCTTGGGACTAGCGGGAGAGGCTGGGGCCAACGTCCTGACTTTC.

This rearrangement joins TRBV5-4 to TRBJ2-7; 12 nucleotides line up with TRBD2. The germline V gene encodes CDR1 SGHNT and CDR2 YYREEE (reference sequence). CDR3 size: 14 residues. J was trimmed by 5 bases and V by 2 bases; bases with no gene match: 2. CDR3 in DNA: TGTGCCAGCAGCTTAACTAGCGGGAGGAACGAGCAGTACTTC. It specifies CASSLTSGRNEQYF.

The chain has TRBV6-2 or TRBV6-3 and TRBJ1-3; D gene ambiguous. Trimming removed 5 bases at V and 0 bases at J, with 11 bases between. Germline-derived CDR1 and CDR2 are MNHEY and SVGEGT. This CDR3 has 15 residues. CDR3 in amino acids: CASSRPDYSGNTIYF. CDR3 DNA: TGTGCCAGCAGTAGACCAGATTACTCTGGAAACACCATATATTTT.

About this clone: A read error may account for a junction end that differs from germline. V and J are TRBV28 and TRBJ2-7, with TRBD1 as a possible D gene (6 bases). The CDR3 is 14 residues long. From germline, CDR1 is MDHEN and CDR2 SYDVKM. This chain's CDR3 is CATSVGARVYEQYF. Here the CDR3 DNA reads TGTGCCACCAGTGTGGGGGCCAGGGTCTACGAGCAGTACTTC.

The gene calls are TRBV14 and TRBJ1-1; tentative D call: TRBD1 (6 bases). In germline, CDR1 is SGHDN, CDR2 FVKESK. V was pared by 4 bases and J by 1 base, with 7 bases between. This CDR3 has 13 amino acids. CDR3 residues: CASSLQGNTEAFF. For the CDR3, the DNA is TGTGCCAGCAGCCTACAGGGGAACACTGAAGCTTTCTTT.

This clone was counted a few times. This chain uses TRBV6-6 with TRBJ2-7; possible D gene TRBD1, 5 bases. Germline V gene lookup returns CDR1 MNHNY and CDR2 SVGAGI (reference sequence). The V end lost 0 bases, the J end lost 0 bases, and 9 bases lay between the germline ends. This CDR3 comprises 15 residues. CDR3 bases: TGTGCCAGCAGTTACTCGGTAACAGGCTCCTACGAGCAGTACTTC. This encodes CASSYSVTGSYEQYF.

The DNA of the CDR3 is TGCAGCGGCGGGACTAGCGCCTACGAGCAGTACTTC. Residues: CSGGTSAYEQYF. This chain connects TRBV29-1 to TRBJ2-7; 10 bases are a match to TRBD2. V lost 7 bases and J lost 2; bases outside the gene matches: 2. The CDR3 extends over 12 amino acids. Germline V gene data show CDR1 as SQVTM and CDR2 as ANQGSEA.

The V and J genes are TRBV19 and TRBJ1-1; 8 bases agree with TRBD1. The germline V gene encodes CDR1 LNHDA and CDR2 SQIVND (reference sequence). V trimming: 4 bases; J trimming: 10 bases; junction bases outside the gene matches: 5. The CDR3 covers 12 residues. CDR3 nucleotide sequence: TGTGCCAGTAGTACCGACAGGGGTTCAGCTTTCTTT. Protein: CASSTDRGSAFF.

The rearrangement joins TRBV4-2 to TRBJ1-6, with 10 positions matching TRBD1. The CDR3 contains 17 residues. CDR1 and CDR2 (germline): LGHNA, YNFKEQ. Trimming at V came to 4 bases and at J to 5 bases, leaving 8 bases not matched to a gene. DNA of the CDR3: TGTGCCAGCAGCCGAGAGGACAGGGGGAGAAATAATTCACCCCTCCACTTT. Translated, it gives CASSREDRGRNNSPLHF.

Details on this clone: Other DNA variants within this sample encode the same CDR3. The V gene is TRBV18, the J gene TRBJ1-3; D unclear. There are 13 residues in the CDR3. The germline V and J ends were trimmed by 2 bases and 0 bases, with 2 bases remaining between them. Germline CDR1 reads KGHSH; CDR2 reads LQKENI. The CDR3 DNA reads TGTGCCAGCTCACCAGGCTCTGGAAACACCATATATTTT. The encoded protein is CASSPGSGNTIYF.

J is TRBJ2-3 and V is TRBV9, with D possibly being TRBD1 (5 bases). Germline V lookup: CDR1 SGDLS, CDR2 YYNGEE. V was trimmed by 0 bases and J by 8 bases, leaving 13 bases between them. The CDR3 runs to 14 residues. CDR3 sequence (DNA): TGTGCCAGCAGCGTAGTTCCCAGGGAAGGTACGCAGTATTTT. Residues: CASSVVPREGTQYF.

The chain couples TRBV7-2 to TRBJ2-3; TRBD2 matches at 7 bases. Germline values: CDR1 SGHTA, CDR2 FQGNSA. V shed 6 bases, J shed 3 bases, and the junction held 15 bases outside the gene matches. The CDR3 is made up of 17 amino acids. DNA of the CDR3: TGTGCCAGCAGATTAAGGCAGGGAGGCGGGAGTACAGATACGCAGTATTTT. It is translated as CASRLRQGGGSTDTQYF.

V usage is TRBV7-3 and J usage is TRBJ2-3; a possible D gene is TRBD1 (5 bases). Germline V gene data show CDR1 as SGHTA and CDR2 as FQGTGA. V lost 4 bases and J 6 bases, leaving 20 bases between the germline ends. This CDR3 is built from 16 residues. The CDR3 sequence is CASSSTPSTGFDTQYF. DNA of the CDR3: TGTGCCAGCAGCTCGACCCCGTCCACAGGCTTCGATACGCAGTATTTT.

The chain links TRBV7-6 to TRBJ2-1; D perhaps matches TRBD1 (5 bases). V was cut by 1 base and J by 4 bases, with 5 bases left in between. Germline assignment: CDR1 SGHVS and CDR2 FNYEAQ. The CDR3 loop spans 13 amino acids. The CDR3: CASSLGTYNEQFF. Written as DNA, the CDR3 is TGTGCCAGCAGCTTAGGGACATACAATGAGCAGTTCTTC.

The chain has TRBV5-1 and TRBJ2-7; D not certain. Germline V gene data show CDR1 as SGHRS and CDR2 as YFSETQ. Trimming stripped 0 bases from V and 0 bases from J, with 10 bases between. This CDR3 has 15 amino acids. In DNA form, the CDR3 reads TGCGCCAGCAGCTTGGGGCCGGGCAGCTCCTACGAGCAGTACTTC. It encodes CASSLGPGSSYEQYF.

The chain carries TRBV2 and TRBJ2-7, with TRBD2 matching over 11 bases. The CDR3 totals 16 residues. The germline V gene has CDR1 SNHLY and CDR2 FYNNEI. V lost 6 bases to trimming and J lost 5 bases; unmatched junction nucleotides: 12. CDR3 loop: CASSLSSGRMGNEQYF. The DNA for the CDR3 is TGTGCCAGCAGCCTATCTAGCGGGAGGATGGGTAACGAGCAGTACTTC.

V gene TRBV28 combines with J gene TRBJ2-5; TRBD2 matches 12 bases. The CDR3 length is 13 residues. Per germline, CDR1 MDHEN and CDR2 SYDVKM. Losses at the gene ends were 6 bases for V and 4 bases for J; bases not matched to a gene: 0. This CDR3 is CASRLAGGETQYF. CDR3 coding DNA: TGTGCCAGCAGACTAGCGGGAGGAGAGACCCAGTACTTC.

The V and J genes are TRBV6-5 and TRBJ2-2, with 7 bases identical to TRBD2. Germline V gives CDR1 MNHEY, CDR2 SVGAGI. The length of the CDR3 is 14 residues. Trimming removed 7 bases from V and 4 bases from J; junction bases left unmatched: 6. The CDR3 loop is CASNPRGVTGELFF. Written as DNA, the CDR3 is TGTGCCAGCAATCCCCGGGGGGTCACCGGGGAGCTGTTTTTT.

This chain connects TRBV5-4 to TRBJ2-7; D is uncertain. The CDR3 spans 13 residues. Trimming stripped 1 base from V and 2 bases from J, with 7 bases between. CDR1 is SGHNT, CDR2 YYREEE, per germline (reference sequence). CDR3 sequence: CASSLHPAYEQYF. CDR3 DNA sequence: TGTGCCAGCAGCTTGCATCCGGCCTACGAGCAGTACTTC.

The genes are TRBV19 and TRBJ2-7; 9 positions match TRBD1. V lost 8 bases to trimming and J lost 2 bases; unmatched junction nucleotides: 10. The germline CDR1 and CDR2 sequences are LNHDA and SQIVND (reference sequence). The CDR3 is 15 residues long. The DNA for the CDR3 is TGTGCCAGTGGGACCGGGACAGGGAGCCCCTACGAGCAGTACTTC. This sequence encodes CASGTGTGSPYEQYF.

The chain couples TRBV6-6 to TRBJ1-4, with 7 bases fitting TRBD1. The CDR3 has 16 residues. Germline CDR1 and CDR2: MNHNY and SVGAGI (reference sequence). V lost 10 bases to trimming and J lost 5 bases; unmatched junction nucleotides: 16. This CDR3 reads CATGGTVPLSNEKLFF. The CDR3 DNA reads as TGTGCCACCGGAGGGACAGTCCCTCTTTCCAATGAAAAACTGTTTTTT.